Listed here are 13 T cell receptor beta chains from one sample, sequenced in a study of blood T cell repertoires in COVID-19. Profiling relied on immunoSEQ multiplex PCR, and the TCRdb table lists in-frame clones only, not all of them. Of 140,000 or so clones in the sample, 88% were seen once. Material: peripheral blood. Receptors originate from a man in his 70s with acute or convalescent COVID-19.

The chain uses TRBV5-1 and TRBJ1-1; 8 nucleotides line up with TRBD1. Germline-derived CDR1 and CDR2 are SGHRS and YFSETQ. J gave up 4 bases and V 4 bases, and 3 bases lay outside the gene matches. This CDR3 comprises 13 residues. The CDR3 protein is CASSRQGATEAFF. The DNA for the CDR3 is TGCGCCAGCAGCCGGCAGGGGGCCACTGAAGCTTTCTTT.

The chain links TRBV29-1 to TRBJ2-7; tentative D call: TRBD1 (7 bases). From germline, CDR1 is SQVTM and CDR2 ANQGSEA. V lost 3 bases and J 4 bases, leaving 19 bases between the germline ends. There are 15 residues in the CDR3. The CDR3 DNA sequence: TGCAGCGTTGATGGAGGGCAGGGGGTTCTATACGAGCAGTACTTC. The encoded protein is CSVDGGQGVLYEQYF.

The chain joins TRBV20-1 to TRBJ1-1; tentative D call: TRBD1 (5 bases). The CDR3 has 11 amino acids. Per germline, CDR1 DFQATT and CDR2 SNEGSKA (reference sequence). Trimming removed 2 bases at V and 10 bases at J, with 11 bases between. DNA for the CDR3: TGCAGTGCTAGACAGGGACTAGGAGCTTTCTTT. It translates to CSARQGLGAFF.

The V and J genes are TRBV7-8 and TRBJ1-5; 10 bases align to TRBD1. Germline CDR1 is SGHVS and CDR2 is FQNEAQ. The CDR3 spans 17 residues. Trimming took 5 bases from V and 3 from J; bases not matched to a gene: 10. This chain's CDR3 is CASSPMGQGIINQPQHF. CDR3 nucleotide sequence: TGTGCCAGCAGCCCCATGGGACAGGGGATAATCAATCAGCCCCAGCATTTT.

This chain joins TRBV7-6 and TRBJ2-3, with TRBD2 identical over 7 bases. The V segment lost 1 base and the J segment 3 bases; nucleotides outside the gene matches: 1. In germline, CDR1 is SGHVS, CDR2 FNYEAQ. This CDR3 contains 14 residues. CDR3 DNA: TGTGCCAGCAGCTTAGGGACTAGTACAGATACGCAGTATTTT. Its translation is CASSLGTSTDTQYF.

In nucleotides, the CDR3 is TGTGCCATCAGTCACAGGGGCCTCTCTGGAAACACCATATATTTT. The encoded protein is CAISHRGLSGNTIYF. J is TRBJ1-3 and V is TRBV10-3; TRBD1 matches 7 bases. CDR3 length equals 15 residues. Germline V gene sequence: CDR1 ENHRY, CDR2 SYGVKD. V shed 5 bases and J 0 bases; nucleotides not matched to a gene: 4.

V is TRBV6-5 and J is TRBJ2-5; D possibly corresponds to TRBD2 (5 bases). The CDR3 loop spans 12 amino acids. V gave up 8 bases and J gave up 5 bases, with 12 bases separating them. CDR1 and CDR2 from the germline V gene are MNHEY and SVGAGI. CDR3 in DNA: TGTGCCAGCGGGCCCCCGGGGGAGACCCAGTACTTC. It encodes CASGPPGETQYF.

The CDR3 nucleotides are TGCAGCGTTGAAGTTCAGACAGGGTCTGGAAACACCATATATTTT. This encodes CSVEVQTGSGNTIYF. The rearrangement links TRBV29-1 to TRBJ1-3; 7 nucleotides align to TRBD1. J lost 1 base, V lost 1 base, and 4 bases had no gene match. The germline V gene has CDR1 SQVTM and CDR2 ANQGSEA. This CDR3 is 15 amino acids long.

This clone was recorded once. This sequence joins TRBV29-1 and TRBJ2-7, with D possibly matching TRBD1 (5 bases). Trimming removed 6 bases at V and 1 base at J, with 10 bases between. This CDR3 comprises 12 residues. CDR1 and CDR2 (germline): SQVTM, ANQGSEA. CDR3 region: CSVQGGSYEQYF. DNA of the CDR3: TGCAGCGTCCAGGGTGGTTCCTACGAGCAGTACTTC.

The chain uses TRBV4-1 and TRBJ1-6, with 8 positions matching TRBD1. V shed 1 base and J 3 bases; nucleotides not matched to a gene: 11. The CDR3 length is 19 residues. CDR1 and CDR2 (germline): MGHRA, YSYEKL. As DNA, the CDR3 is TGCGCCAGCAGCCAAGTTATGACAGGGGTTCCTCTCTATAATTCACCCCTCCACTTT. Residues: CASSQVMTGVPLYNSPLHF.

V and J are TRBV10-3 and TRBJ1-4; TRBD1 aligns across 9 bases. Germline CDR1 reads ENHRY; CDR2 reads SYGVKD. Trimming removed 1 base from V and 7 bases from J; junction bases left unmatched: 1. This CDR3 contains 14 residues. The CDR3 DNA reads as TGTGCCATCAGTGAGTGGGGACAGGGTGAAAAACTGTTTTTT. As protein: CAISEWGQGEKLFF.

The V and J genes are TRBV6-6 and TRBJ1-2, with TRBD1 matching 8 bases. The junction had 8 bases not matched to a gene; V was cut back by 6 bases and J by 8 bases. This CDR3 is built from 13 residues. CDR1 is MNHNY, CDR2 SVGAGI, per germline (reference sequence). The CDR3 DNA sequence: TGTGCCAGCAGATTCCCAGGGGGCGAAGGCTACACCTTC. Translated: CASRFPGGEGYTF.

The J gene is TRBJ2-2, the V gene TRBV11-1, with D tentatively TRBD1 (6 bases). The CDR3 runs to 15 residues. V was shortened by 1 base and J by 5 bases, with 11 bases between the two germline ends. Germline V gene lookup returns CDR1 SGHAT and CDR2 FQDESV (reference sequence). The CDR3 region is CASSLGQGTTGELFF. The CDR3 nucleotides read TGTGCCAGCAGCTTAGGGCAGGGGACAACCGGGGAGCTGTTTTTT.